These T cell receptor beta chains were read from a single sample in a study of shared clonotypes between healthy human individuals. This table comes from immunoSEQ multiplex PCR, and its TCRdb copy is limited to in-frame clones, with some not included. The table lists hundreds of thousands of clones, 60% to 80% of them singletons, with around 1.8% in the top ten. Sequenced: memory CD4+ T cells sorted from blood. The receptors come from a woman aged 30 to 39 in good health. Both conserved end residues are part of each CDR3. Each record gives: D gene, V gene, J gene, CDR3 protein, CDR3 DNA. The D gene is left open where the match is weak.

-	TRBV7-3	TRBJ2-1	CASSPGVGGGPYNEQFF	TGTGCCAGCAGCCCAGGAGTGGGAGGAGGGCCGTACAATGAGCAGTTCTTC
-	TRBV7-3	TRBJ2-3	CASSDWDTDTQYF	TGTGCCAGCAGCGACTGGGACACAGATACGCAGTATTTT
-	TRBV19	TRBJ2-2	CASSIDIPANTGELFF	TGTGCCAGTAGTATAGATATCCCCGCGAACACCGGGGAGCTGTTTTTT
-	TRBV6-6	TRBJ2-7	CASSYQGFRNEQYF	TGTGCCAGCAGTTATCAGGGATTTAGGAACGAGCAGTACTTC
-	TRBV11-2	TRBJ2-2	CASSLERGTGPGELFF	TGTGCCAGCAGCTTAGAACGGGGTACAGGACCCGGGGAGCTGTTTTTT
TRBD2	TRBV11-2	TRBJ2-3	CATSGGTHSTDTQYF	TGTGCCACCTCCGGGGGGACCCATAGCACAGATACGCAGTATTTT
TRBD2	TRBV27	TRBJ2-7	CASSPGLAGVREQYF	TGTGCCAGCAGTCCAGGACTAGCGGGAGTTCGCGAGCAGTACTTC
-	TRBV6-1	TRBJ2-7	CASSEYYSSYEQYF	TGTGCCAGCAGTGAATATTATAGCTCCTACGAGCAGTACTTC
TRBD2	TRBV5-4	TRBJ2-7	CASSKRGLAEYF	TGTGCCAGCAGCAAAAGGGGACTAGCAGAGTACTTC
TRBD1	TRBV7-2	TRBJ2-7	CASSRTGIYEQYF	TGTGCCAGCAGCAGGACAGGGATCTACGAGCAGTACTTC
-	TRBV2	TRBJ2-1	CASNREANEQFF	TGTGCCAGCAACAGGGAGGCAAATGAGCAGTTCTTC
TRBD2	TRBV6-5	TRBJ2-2	CASSLAGETSGELFF	TGTGCCAGCAGTTTGGCGGGAGAGACGTCCGGGGAGCTGTTTTTT
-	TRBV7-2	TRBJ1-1	CASSRRQGEGTEAFF	TGTGCCAGCAGCCGCAGGCAGGGAGAGGGCACTGAAGCTTTCTTT
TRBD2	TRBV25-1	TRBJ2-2	CASSDSGRAAGELFF	TGTGCCAGCAGTGATAGCGGGAGGGCCGCCGGGGAGCTGTTTTTT
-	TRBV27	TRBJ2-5	CASSSRTHDGTSEETQYF	TGTGCCAGCAGTTCCAGGACACACGACGGGACAAGCGAAGAGACCCAGTACTTC
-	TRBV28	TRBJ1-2	CASSHRGYTF	TGTGCCAGCAGCCATCGGGGCTACACCTTC
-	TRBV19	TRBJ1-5	CASSIVNSISNQPQHF	TGTGCCAGTAGTATAGTGAACAGCATCAGCAATCAGCCCCAGCATTTT
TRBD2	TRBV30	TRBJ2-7	CAWRAGWSYEQYF	TGTGCCTGGAGAGCGGGATGGAGCTACGAGCAGTACTTC
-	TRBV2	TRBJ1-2	CASSEAGQFLGSSTF	TGTGCCAGCAGTGAAGCGGGGCAATTTTTGGGTTCATCCACCTTC
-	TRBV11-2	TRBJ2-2	CASSLLDTGELFF	TGTGCCAGCAGCTTACTCGACACCGGGGAGCTGTTTTTT
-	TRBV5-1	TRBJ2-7	CASSLDGLSSYEQYF	TGCGCCAGCAGCTTAGACGGGCTGAGCTCCTACGAGCAGTACTTC
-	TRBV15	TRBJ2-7	CATSRSSAALHEQYF	TGTGCCACCAGCAGATCCTCAGCCGCCCTACACGAGCAGTACTTC
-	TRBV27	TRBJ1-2	CASSGLGANYGYTF	TGTGCCAGCAGTGGCCTAGGGGCAAACTATGGCTACACCTTC